This is a list of T cell receptor beta chains from one sample in a study of CD8 T cells in ankylosing spondylitis. Via MiXCR, TCRdb re-called the 5' RACE reads, giving one row per CDR3 protein. The data contain about 90,000 distinct CDR3 sequences, approximately 8.9% of them seen just once; the ten biggest clones take up under 35%. The sequenced material came from blood, either unsorted or a sorted T cell fraction (not recorded which). The receptors stem from a male donor with ankylosing spondylitis. CDR3s include the opening cysteine and the closing phenylalanine or tryptophan. Each record gives: clone size, V gene, D gene, J gene, CDR3 protein, CDR3 DNA. The D gene is left open where the match is weak. Size values are once, few and many counts, or a class for expanded clones, and some rows have none.

>NA|TRBV11-2|NA|TRBJ1-1
CASSLDRVGRTHLNTEAFF
TGTGCCAGCAGCTTAGATCGGGTAGGGAGAACTCACTTAAACACTGAAGCTTTCTTT
>many|TRBV11-2|NA|TRBJ2-7
CASSLALAGLNYEQYF
TGTGCCAGCAGCTTAGCCCTGGCGGGTCTTAACTACGAGCAGTACTTC
>few|TRBV7-9|TRBD1|TRBJ2-7
CASSFGTGVHEQYF
TGTGCCAGCAGCTTCGGGACAGGGGTCCACGAGCAGTACTTC
>NA|TRBV5-1|TRBD1|TRBJ2-7
CASSGLGQEFLYEQYF
TGCGCCAGCAGCGGACTGGGACAGGAATTCCTCTACGAGCAGTACTTC
>NA|TRBV27|TRBD2|TRBJ2-7
CASSPSSGQKPYEQYF
TGTGCCAGCAGTCCCTCTAGCGGGCAAAAGCCCTACGAGCAGTACTTC
>few|TRBV19|NA|TRBJ2-1
CASSMWGNEQFF
TGTGCCAGTAGTATGTGGGGGAATGAGCAGTTCTTC
>few|TRBV7-2|NA|TRBJ1-1
CASSLVLGVNTEAFF
TGTGCCAGCAGCTTAGTACTGGGGGTGAACACTGAAGCTTTCTTT
>few|TRBV19|NA|TRBJ1-1
CASSMGRALNEAFF
TGTGCCAGTAGTATGGGCAGGGCCTTAAATGAAGCTTTCTTT
>many|TRBV7-9|NA|TRBJ2-1
CASSLSRAGPYNEQFF
TGTGCCAGCAGCTTATCCCGGGCAGGTCCCTACAATGAGCAGTTCTTC
>NA|TRBV11-2|NA|TRBJ2-7
CASSGGLEQYF
TGTGCCAGCAGTGGGGGGCTCGAGCAGTACTTC
>few|TRBV27|NA|TRBJ2-4
CASSFGPQNIQYF
TGTGCCAGCAGTTTTGGGCCCCAAAACATTCAGTACTTC
>NA|TRBV12-3/TRBV12-4|NA|TRBJ2-1
CASSSRGPQDEQFF
TGTGCCAGCAGTTCTAGAGGTCCCCAAGATGAGCAGTTCTTC
>NA|TRBV12-3/TRBV12-4|NA|TRBJ2-6
CASSWSARYFSGANVLTF
TGTGCCAGCAGTTGGTCAGCCCGTTATTTCTCTGGGGCCAACGTCCTGACTTTC
>few|TRBV15|NA|TRBJ2-7
CATSRGTGSSYEQYF
TGTGCCACCAGCAGAGGAACAGGGTCCTCCTACGAGCAGTACTTC
>NA|TRBV5-1|NA|TRBJ2-3
CASNSGSTNTDTQYF
TGCGCCAGTAACAGCGGTTCTACTAACACAGATACGCAGTATTTT
>few|TRBV12-3/TRBV12-4|NA|TRBJ1-2
CASIRGDSTFNYGYTF
TGTGCCAGCATCAGAGGAGACTCCACTTTTAACTATGGCTACACCTTC
>NA|TRBV5-6|NA|TRBJ2-7
CASSWGLYGGEQYF
TGTGCCAGCAGCTGGGGACTTTACGGAGGCGAGCAGTACTTC
>many|TRBV12-3/TRBV12-4|TRBD2|TRBJ2-2
CASSGGGGELFF
TGTGCCAGCAGCGGGGGGGGCGGGGAGCTGTTTTTT
>many|TRBV6-1|TRBD1|TRBJ1-2
CASSRTGANYGYTF
TGTGCCAGTTCCCGGACAGGAGCGAACTATGGCTACACCTTC
>many|TRBV7-9|NA|TRBJ1-1
CASRFGGNTEAFF
TGTGCCAGCAGGTTCGGGGGGAACACTGAAGCTTTCTTT
>few|TRBV7-9|NA|TRBJ2-3
CASSYHDREVDTQYF
TGTGCCAGCAGCTACCACGACAGGGAGGTAGATACGCAGTATTTT
>many|TRBV4-1|TRBD2|TRBJ2-1
CASSHPPTSGSDEQFF
TGCGCCAGCAGCCACCCGCCCACTAGCGGGAGCGATGAGCAGTTCTTC
>few|TRBV29-1|TRBD1|TRBJ2-1
CSVEPGTGNNEQFF
TGCAGCGTTGAGCCCGGGACAGGGAATAATGAGCAGTTCTTC
>many|TRBV4-1|TRBD1|TRBJ2-1
CASSQDLETGGYNEQFF
TGCGCCAGCAGCCAAGATCTCGAGACAGGGGGCTACAATGAGCAGTTCTTC
>NA|TRBV20-1|NA|TRBJ2-7
CSARGEAVVSYEQYF
TGCAGTGCTAGAGGAGAAGCGGTTGTCTCCTACGAGCAGTACTTC
>many|TRBV29-1|TRBD1|TRBJ2-7
CSVGAGGSYEQYF
TGCAGCGTTGGGGCAGGGGGCTCCTACGAGCAGTACTTC